These T cell receptor beta chains were read from a single sample in a study of control samples from healthy donors and cancer patients. Produced via immunoSEQ multiplex PCR; TCRdb's table is partial and in-frame only. The table includes roughly 100,000 clones, roughly 80% detected once. The sample was blood. Source of these receptors: a woman aged 50 to 60 in good health. The CDR3 runs from the conserved cysteine through the conserved F or W. D genes are given only for firm matches. For some rows the clone size is stated as once, few or many, or as a class when expanded; others skip it.

clone size	J gene	D gene	V gene	CDR3 DNA	CDR3 protein
-	TRBJ2-5	TRBD1	TRBV6-5	TGTGCCAGCAGGAGATCAGGGGGCCAAGAGACCCAGTACTTC	CASRRSGGQETQYF
-	TRBJ2-7	TRBD1	TRBV19	TGTGCCAGTAGTATGGGGTCGGGACAGGGGTACGAGCAGTACTTC	CASSMGSGQGYEQYF
-	TRBJ2-5	TRBD2	TRBV3-1/TRBV3-2	TGTGCCAGCAGCGACAAGCGACTAGCGAAACACCAAGAGACCCAGTACTTC	CASSDKRLAKHQETQYF
-	TRBJ2-1	-	TRBV5-1	TGCGCCAGCAGCCTAGTACGGGGCTCCTACAATGAGCAGTTCTTC	CASSLVRGSYNEQFF
few	TRBJ1-2	-	TRBV6-5	TGTGCCAGCACCCCGACAAGGAATAACTATGGCTACACCTTC	CASTPTRNNYGYTF
few	TRBJ1-2	-	TRBV27	TGTGCCAGCAGTTCCCTCGAGGGGCGCAGTGGCTACACCTTC	CASSSLEGRSGYTF
-	TRBJ1-2	-	TRBV19	TGTGCCAGTAGTGACAACAACCCATTAGTTTATGGCTACACCTTC	CASSDNNPLVYGYTF
-	TRBJ2-2	-	TRBV9	TGTGCCAGCAGCGTAGCTGAGACCACCGGGGAGCTGTTTTTT	CASSVAETTGELFF
-	TRBJ2-1	-	TRBV6-2/TRBV6-3	TGTGCCAGCAGACCTCCTGGGGGTAGGGAGCAGTTCTTC	CASRPPGGREQFF
-	TRBJ1-5	-	TRBV28	TGTGCCAGCAGTTTGGGACGGGTCAATCAGCCCCAGCATTTT	CASSLGRVNQPQHF
few	TRBJ1-6	TRBD1	TRBV5-5	TGTGCCAGCAGCTCGATTCTCCGGGACAGGGTGATTGGCAATTCACCCCTCCACTTT	CASSSILRDRVIGNSPLHF
once	TRBJ2-5	TRBD1	TRBV18	TGTGCCAGCTCAAACTTCCGGGACAGACTGTACCAAGAGACCCAGTACTTC	CASSNFRDRLYQETQYF
-	TRBJ2-1	-	TRBV6-5	TGTGCCACCACACCTACCGTTGGTGAGCAGTTCTTC	CATTPTVGEQFF
-	TRBJ1-5	-	TRBV4-2	TGTGCCAGCAGCCAAGAAGGCGGTCCATATCAGCCCCAGCATTTT	CASSQEGGPYQPQHF
once	TRBJ2-3	-	TRBV7-3	TGTGCCAGCAGCGACGGCTCCGATACGCAGTATTTT	CASSDGSDTQYF
-	TRBJ2-7	TRBD2	TRBV27	TGTGCCAGCAGGGTAGCGGGAGGGCCAGGATTCTACGAGCAGTACTTC	CASRVAGGPGFYEQYF
few	TRBJ2-5	-	TRBV2	TGTGCCAGCAGCGTTTCTAGAGGGGAGACCCAGTACTTC	CASSVSRGETQYF
-	TRBJ2-3	-	TRBV19	TGTGCCAGTAGTCGCATTTGGGGAATGGGGACAGATACGCAGTATTTT	CASSRIWGMGTDTQYF
-	TRBJ1-2	-	TRBV29-1	TGCAGCGTTGTTCCCCCCGCGGCAGGGACTTATGACTATGGCTACACCTTC	CSVVPPAAGTYDYGYTF
-	TRBJ2-1	-	TRBV6-6	TGTGCCAGCAGTTACTCGAAGGGACCGATAAATGAGCAGTTCTTC	CASSYSKGPINEQFF
many	TRBJ2-7	-	TRBV7-2	TGTGCCAGCAGCTTAGCAGGGTCTCGGGAGCAGTACTTC	CASSLAGSREQYF
once	TRBJ2-5	-	TRBV5-1	TGCGCCAGCAGTGCATCCCAAGAGACCCAGTACTTC	CASSASQETQYF
-	TRBJ1-1	-	TRBV28	TGTGCCAGTCACCAGGGGCGCGGCACTGAAGCTTTCTTT	CASHQGRGTEAFF
-	TRBJ1-1	-	TRBV12-3/TRBV12-4	TGTGCCAGCAGCGAACTTGGAACTGAAGCTTTCTTT	CASSELGTEAFF
once	TRBJ2-7	TRBD1	TRBV5-4	TGTGCCAGCAGACCAGGACAGGGTTTATCCTACGAGCAGTACTTC	CASRPGQGLSYEQYF
-	TRBJ2-3	TRBD2	TRBV5-1	TGCGCCAGCAGCTTGGTGACTAGCGGGGGGTCTAGCACAGATACGCAGTATTTT	CASSLVTSGGSSTDTQYF
-	TRBJ2-5	TRBD2	TRBV5-4	TGTGCCAGCACGCGGGCGGGCGGGGGAACTCCAGAGACCCAGTACTTC	CASTRAGGGTPETQYF
-	TRBJ2-7	TRBD1	TRBV29-1	TGCAGCGTTGTGTGGGGGGACAGGGTATCTGGGGAGCAGTACTTC	CSVVWGDRVSGEQYF
-	TRBJ1-5	-	TRBV28	TGTGCCAGCAGTTTATCTAAACAGGGTAGCAATCAGCCCCAGCATTTT	CASSLSKQGSNQPQHF
-	TRBJ1-2	-	TRBV10-1	TGCGCCAGCACCCCTCGGACTACAAACTATGGCTACACCTTC	CASTPRTTNYGYTF
-	TRBJ1-3	TRBD1	TRBV29-1	TGCAGCGTTGGACAGGGGGCTGGAAACACCATATATTTT	CSVGQGAGNTIYF
once	TRBJ2-7	TRBD1	TRBV27	TGTGCCAGCAGAAGGATGGGACAGCCCTACGAGCAGTACTTC	CASRRMGQPYEQYF
once	TRBJ2-7	-	TRBV7-9	TGTGCCAGCAGCTTGAACAAGCCCTACGAGCAGTACTTC	CASSLNKPYEQYF
-	TRBJ1-1	-	TRBV2	TGTGCCAACAGCAGGGAGGTGGACACTGAAGCTTTCTTT	CANSREVDTEAFF
-	TRBJ2-2	-	TRBV19	TGTGCCAGTACCAAGGGCCTTAACACCGGGGAGCTGTTTTTT	CASTKGLNTGELFF
-	TRBJ2-7	-	TRBV3-1/TRBV3-2	TGTGCCAGCAGCCAAGGCCGGGTACGGCTCGACGAGCAGTACTTC	CASSQGRVRLDEQYF
few	TRBJ1-3	-	TRBV24-1	TGTGCCACCAGTGAGTCCGGAAACACCATATATTTT	CATSESGNTIYF
-	TRBJ2-7	TRBD1	TRBV15	TGTGCCACCAGCAACGGGGACAGCTCTTCCTACGAGCAGTACTTC	CATSNGDSSSYEQYF
-	TRBJ2-2	-	TRBV7-2	TGTGCCAGCAGCTTAGACCCGGCCACGGCGGGGCCCACCGGGGAGCTGTTTTTT	CASSLDPATAGPTGELFF
-	TRBJ2-1	-	TRBV20-1	TGCAGTGCTAGACTCGCCAATGAGCAGTTCTTC	CSARLANEQFF
many	TRBJ1-2	-	TRBV5-1	TGCGCCAGCAGCTCGGAGGAGGCGGCCTATGGCTACACCTTC	CASSSEEAAYGYTF
-	TRBJ2-1	-	TRBV20-1	TGCAGTGTAAACTACCACAATGAGCAGTTCTTC	CSVNYHNEQFF
-	TRBJ2-5	-	TRBV7-7	TGTGCTAGCAGCCAGAACTCGGGTTCTGAGACCCAGTACTTC	CASSQNSGSETQYF
-	TRBJ1-4	TRBD1	TRBV7-2	TGTGCCAGCAGCGCGACAGGGAATGAAAAACTGTTTTTT	CASSATGNEKLFF
-	TRBJ2-2	TRBD1	TRBV25-1	TGTGCCAGCAGTGAAGGGCAGGGGGCTCACACCGGGGAGCTGTTTTTT	CASSEGQGAHTGELFF
-	TRBJ1-1	-	TRBV5-6	TGTGCCAGCAGCTTGACAGGGGAAGCTTTCTTT	CASSLTGEAFF
few	TRBJ2-3	TRBD2	TRBV13	TGTGCCAGCAGCGGTCGACTAGCGGGGAGCACAGATACGCAGTATTTT	CASSGRLAGSTDTQYF
few	TRBJ1-2	-	TRBV4-2	TGTGCCAGCAGCCAAGAGATACGGGCGCGGGGGGACTATGGCTACACCTTC	CASSQEIRARGDYGYTF
-	TRBJ2-7	TRBD1	TRBV2	TGTGCCAGCAGTGATTTACAGGGGACCTACGAGCAGTACTTC	CASSDLQGTYEQYF
once	TRBJ1-2	-	TRBV14	TGTGCCAGCAGCAACACCTATGGCTACACCTTC	CASSNTYGYTF
-	TRBJ1-4	TRBD1	TRBV7-9	TGTGCCAGCAGCCCCGGACAGGGGAATGAAAAACTGTTTTTT	CASSPGQGNEKLFF
-	TRBJ2-3	TRBD2	TRBV19	TGTGCCAGTAGTATAGTGGCTAGCGGGGGGTACGATACGCAGTATTTT	CASSIVASGGYDTQYF
once	TRBJ1-2	TRBD1	TRBV27	TGTGCCAGCAGACCACAGGGGGAGTATGGCTACACCTTC	CASRPQGEYGYTF